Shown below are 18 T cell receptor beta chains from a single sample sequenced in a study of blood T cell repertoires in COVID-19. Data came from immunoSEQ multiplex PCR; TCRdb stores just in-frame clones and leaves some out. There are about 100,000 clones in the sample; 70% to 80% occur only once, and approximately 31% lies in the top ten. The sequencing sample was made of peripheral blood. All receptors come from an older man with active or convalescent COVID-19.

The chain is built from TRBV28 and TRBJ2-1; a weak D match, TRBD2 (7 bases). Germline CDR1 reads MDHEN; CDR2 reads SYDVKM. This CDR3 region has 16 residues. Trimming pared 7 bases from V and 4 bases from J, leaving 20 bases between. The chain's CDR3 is CASTLGGGGPYNEQFF. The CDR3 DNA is TGTGCCAGCACTTTGGGAGGGGGGGGACCTTACAATGAGCAGTTCTTC.

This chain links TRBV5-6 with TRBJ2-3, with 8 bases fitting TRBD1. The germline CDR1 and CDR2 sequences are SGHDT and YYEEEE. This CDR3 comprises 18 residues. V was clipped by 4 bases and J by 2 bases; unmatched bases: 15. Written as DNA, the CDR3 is TGTGCCAGCAGCCGCGGACAGGGAAGAGGGGCTTACACAGATACGCAGTATTTT. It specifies CASSRGQGRGAYTDTQYF.

CDR3 sequence: CASRSRQTNTGELFF. CDR3 nucleotides: TGTGCCAGCAGATCCCGACAGACGAACACCGGGGAGCTGTTTTTT. This chain uses TRBV5-8 with TRBJ2-2; D perhaps matches TRBD1 (5 bases). CDR1 is SGHTS, CDR2 YDEGEE, per germline. This CDR3 region has 15 residues. The V and J ends lost 5 bases and 0 bases respectively, with 11 bases between them.

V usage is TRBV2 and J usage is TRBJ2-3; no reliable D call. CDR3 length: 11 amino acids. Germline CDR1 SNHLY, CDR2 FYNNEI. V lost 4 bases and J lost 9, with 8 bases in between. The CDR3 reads CASSAENTQYF. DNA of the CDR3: TGTGCCAGCAGTGCGGAGAACACGCAGTATTTT.

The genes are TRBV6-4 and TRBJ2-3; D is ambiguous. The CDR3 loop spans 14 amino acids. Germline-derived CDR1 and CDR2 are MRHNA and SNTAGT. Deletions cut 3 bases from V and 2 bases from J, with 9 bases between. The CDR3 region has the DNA TGTGCCAGCAGTGAGATGGCCTTCACAGATACGCAGTATTTT. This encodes CASSEMAFTDTQYF.

CDR3 amino acids: CASSPLSGGGSRVTYTGELFF. CDR3 DNA sequence: TGTGCCAGCAGTCCTCTGAGCGGGGGGGGCTCTCGGGTTACTTACACCGGGGAGCTGTTTTTT. The chain employs TRBV6-6 and TRBJ2-2; 10 nucleotides align to TRBD2. CDR3 length equals 21 residues. In germline, CDR1 is MNHNY, CDR2 SVGAGI (reference sequence). Trimming at V came to 5 bases and at J to 3 bases, leaving 21 bases not matched to a gene.

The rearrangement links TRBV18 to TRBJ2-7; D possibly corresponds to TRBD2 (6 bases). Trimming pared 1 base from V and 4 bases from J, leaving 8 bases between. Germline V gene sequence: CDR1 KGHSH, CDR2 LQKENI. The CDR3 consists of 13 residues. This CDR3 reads CASSPQGGYEQYF. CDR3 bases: TGTGCCAGCTCACCACAGGGAGGTTACGAGCAGTACTTC.

The CDR3 DNA reads TGTGCCAGCAGTGAGGGCAACTACGAGCAGTACTTC. The encoded protein is CASSEGNYEQYF. The chain couples TRBV25-1 to TRBJ2-7; D unresolved. The CDR3 runs 12 residues. V was cut by 3 bases and J by 3 bases, with 6 bases left in between. CDR1 MGHDK and CDR2 SYGVNS come from the germline V gene.

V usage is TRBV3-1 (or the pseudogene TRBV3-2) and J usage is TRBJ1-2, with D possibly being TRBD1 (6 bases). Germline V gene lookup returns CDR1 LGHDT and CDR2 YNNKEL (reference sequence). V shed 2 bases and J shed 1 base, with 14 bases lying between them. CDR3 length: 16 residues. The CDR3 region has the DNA TGTGCCAGCAGCCAACGTACCGGACAGCATAACTATGGCTACACCTTC. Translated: CASSQRTGQHNYGYTF.

Here the CDR3 reads CASSSAGFEQYF. In nucleotides, the CDR3 is TGTGCCAGCAGTTCCGCAGGGTTCGAGCAGTACTTC. The chain is built from TRBV6-6 and TRBJ2-7; D perhaps matches TRBD1 (5 bases). CDR3 length equals 12 residues. From germline, CDR1 is MNHNY and CDR2 SVGAGI (reference sequence). V lost 4 bases and J lost 6, with 10 bases in between.

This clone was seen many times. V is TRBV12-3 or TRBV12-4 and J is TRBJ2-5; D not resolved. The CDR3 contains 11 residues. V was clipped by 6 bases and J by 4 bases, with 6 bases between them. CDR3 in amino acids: CASSQIETQYF. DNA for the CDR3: TGTGCCAGCAGCCAGATAGAGACCCAGTACTTC.

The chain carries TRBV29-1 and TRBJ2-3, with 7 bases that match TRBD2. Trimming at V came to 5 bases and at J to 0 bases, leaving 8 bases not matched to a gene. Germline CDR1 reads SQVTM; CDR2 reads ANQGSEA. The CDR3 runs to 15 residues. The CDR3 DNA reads TGCAGCGTTCCGGGACTATCAACTAGCACAGATACGCAGTATTTT. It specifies CSVPGLSTSTDTQYF.

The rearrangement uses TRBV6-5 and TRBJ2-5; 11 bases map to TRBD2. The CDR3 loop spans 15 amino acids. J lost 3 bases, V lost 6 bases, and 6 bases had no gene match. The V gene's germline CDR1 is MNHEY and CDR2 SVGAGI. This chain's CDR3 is CASSQTSGTKETQYF. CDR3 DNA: TGTGCCAGCAGCCAGACTAGCGGGACTAAAGAGACCCAGTACTTC.

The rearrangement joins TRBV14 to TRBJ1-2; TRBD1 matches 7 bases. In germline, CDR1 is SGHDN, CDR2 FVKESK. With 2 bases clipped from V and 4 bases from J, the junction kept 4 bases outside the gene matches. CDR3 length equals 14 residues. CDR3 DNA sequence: TGTGCCAGCAGCCAACTCTCAGGGGGCTATGGCTACACCTTC. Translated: CASSQLSGGYGYTF.

CDR3 bases: TGTGCCAGCAGAACTTACAGGGGGCGAGGCACAGATACGCAGTATTTT. It codes for CASRTYRGRGTDTQYF. The rearrangement links TRBV28 to TRBJ2-3, with TRBD1 identical over 9 bases. The CDR3 is made up of 16 amino acids. The V gene's germline CDR1 is MDHEN and CDR2 SYDVKM. V trimming: 6 bases; J trimming: 1 base; junction bases outside the gene matches: 8.

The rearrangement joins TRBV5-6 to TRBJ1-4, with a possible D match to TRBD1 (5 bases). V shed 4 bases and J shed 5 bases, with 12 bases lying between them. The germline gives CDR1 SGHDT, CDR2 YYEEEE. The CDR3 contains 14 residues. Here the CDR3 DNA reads TGTGCCAGCAGCAAGACAGCTCTCAATGAAAAACTGTTTTTT. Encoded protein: CASSKTALNEKLFF.

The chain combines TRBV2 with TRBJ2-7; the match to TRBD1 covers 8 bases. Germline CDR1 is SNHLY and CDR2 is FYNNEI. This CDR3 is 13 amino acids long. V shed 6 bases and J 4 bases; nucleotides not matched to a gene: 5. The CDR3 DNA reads TGTGCCAGCAGGCGGGACAGGTTTTACGAGCAGTACTTC. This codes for CASRRDRFYEQYF.

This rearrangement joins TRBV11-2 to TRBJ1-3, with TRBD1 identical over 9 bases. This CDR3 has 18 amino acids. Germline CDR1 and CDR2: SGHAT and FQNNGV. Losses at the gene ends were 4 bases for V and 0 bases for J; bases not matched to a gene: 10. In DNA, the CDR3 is TGTGCCAGCAGCTGGGGGACAGGGTCTCAACGCTCTGGAAACACCATATATTTT. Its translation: CASSWGTGSQRSGNTIYF.